These 18 T cell receptor beta chains were sequenced from one sample in a study of T cell repertoires in cytomegalovirus infection. TCRdb reanalysed the reads using MiXCR and keeps one entry per CDR3 protein. The data show about 230,000 distinct CDR3 sequences, 6% to 8% seen once. Sequencing was performed on PBMCs. These receptors originate from a human donor in good health (CMV status not recorded). Some clones in this sample may be carry-over from other donors' samples.

This clonotype was observed at least ten times. This chain links TRBV5-1 with TRBJ1-4; D perhaps matches TRBD1 (5 bases). The CDR3 is 15 amino acids. Germline V lookup: CDR1 SGHRS, CDR2 YFSETQ. Trimming removed 4 bases at V and 5 bases at J, with 15 bases between. CDR3 sequence reads: CASSPGTEKNEKLFF. The CDR3 region has the DNA TGCGCCAGCAGCCCAGGGACGGAAAAAAATGAAAAACTGTTTTTT.

The table lists this clonotype with many counts. The chain joins TRBV10-3 to TRBJ2-5, with TRBD2 matching over 7 bases. V shed 2 bases, J shed 3 bases, and the junction held 0 bases outside the gene matches. Germline-derived CDR1 and CDR2 are ENHRY and SYGVKD. This CDR3 comprises 13 residues. The CDR3: CAISEGLEETQYF. DNA for the CDR3: TGTGCCATCAGTGAGGGACTAGAAGAGACCCAGTACTTC.

This clonotype was recorded many times. The V and J genes are TRBV7-2 and TRBJ2-2, with D maybe TRBD1 (5 bases). Per germline, CDR1 SGHTA and CDR2 FQGNSA. This CDR3 region has 18 residues. V was trimmed by 0 bases and J by 0 bases, leaving 14 bases between them. The CDR3, as DNA: TGTGCCAGCAGCTTAGCGTTTCCGGGCAGGGCGAACACCGGGGAGCTGTTTTTT. Translated: CASSLAFPGRANTGELFF. The full variable domain, with the rest looked up from reference TRBV7-2 and TRBJ2-2, is GAGVSQSPSNKVTEKGKDVELRCDPISGHTALYWYRQSLGQGLEFLIYFQGNSAPDKSGLPSDRFSAERTGGSVSTLTIQRTQQEDSAVYLCASSLAFPGRANTGELFFGEGSRLTVL.

The V and J genes are TRBV18 and TRBJ1-1, with 7 bases identical to TRBD1. V shed 0 bases and J 4 bases; nucleotides not matched to a gene: 5. CDR1 KGHSH and CDR2 LQKENI come from the germline V gene. CDR3 length: 15 amino acids. CDR3 sequence: CASSPPKGQSTEAFF. CDR3 nucleotides: TGTGCCAGCTCACCACCGAAGGGACAGAGCACTGAAGCTTTCTTT.

This clonotype was recorded at least ten times. The rearrangement uses TRBV6-1 and TRBJ1-1, with D uncertain. In germline, CDR1 is MNHNS, CDR2 SASEGT. The ends were cut back, 1 base at V and 7 bases at J, with 10 bases in the middle. CDR3 length: 13 residues. The CDR3 region is CASSEEGGSEAFF. The CDR3 nucleotides read TGTGCCAGCAGTGAAGAGGGAGGTAGTGAAGCTTTCTTT.

Many counts were recorded for this clonotype. This sequence joins TRBV29-1 and TRBJ2-1, with D unresolved. Germline CDR1 reads SQVTM; CDR2 reads ANQGSEA. CDR3 size: 10 residues. V lost 7 bases and J 13 bases, leaving 14 bases between the germline ends. CDR3 residues: CSGDGSRQFF. The CDR3 coding sequence is TGCAGCGGCGATGGGTCCCGTCAGTTCTTC.

This clonotype has at least ten counts. V usage is TRBV12-3 or TRBV12-4 and J usage is TRBJ1-2, with 7 nucleotides matching TRBD1. This CDR3 has 15 amino acids. V lost 4 bases to trimming and J lost 0 bases; unmatched junction nucleotides: 5. Here the CDR3 DNA reads TGTGCCAGCAGTTCCCTAGGACAGGCTAACTATGGCTACACCTTC. Protein: CASSSLGQANYGYTF.

This clonotype was picked up many times. CDR3 region: CASRRPGQGALRSPLHF. CDR3 DNA: TGTGCCAGTAGACGTCCGGGACAGGGGGCGCTTCGCTCACCCCTCCACTTT. V usage is TRBV19 and J usage is TRBJ1-6; 12 bases map to TRBD1. The CDR3 is 17 amino acids. V was clipped by 6 bases and J by 10 bases; unmatched bases: 13. Germline values: CDR1 LNHDA, CDR2 SQIVND (reference sequence).

The J gene is TRBJ1-2, the V gene TRBV2; no firm D call. Germline V gene lookup returns CDR1 SNHLY and CDR2 FYNNEI. There are 14 residues in the CDR3. V lost 2 bases to trimming and J lost 4 bases, with 11 bases between them. CDR3 DNA: TGTGCCAGCAGTGAACTAAAACGGAGCTATGGCTACACCTTC. Its translation: CASSELKRSYGYTF.

This clonotype has a count of ten or more. The chain is built from TRBV10-3 and TRBJ2-3; D tentatively fits TRBD1 or TRBD2 (5 bases each). Per germline, CDR1 ENHRY and CDR2 SYGVKD. V lost 6 bases and J lost 0, with 7 bases in between. The CDR3 length is 13 residues. CDR3 nucleotides: TGTGCCATCAGAGGGGACAGCACAGATACGCAGTATTTT. Amino acids: CAIRGDSTDTQYF.

This clonotype was seen many times. The CDR3 DNA follows: TGTGCCAGCAGTTACGTCCCAGGAACGGATACGCAGTATTTT. This codes for CASSYVPGTDTQYF. The chain employs TRBV6-2 or TRBV6-3 and TRBJ2-3; no reliable D call. The CDR3 is 14 amino acids. V lost 2 bases and J lost 6, with 12 bases in between. CDR1 is MNHEY, CDR2 SVGEGT, per germline.

This clonotype was observed many times. The rearrangement links TRBV6-2 or TRBV6-3 to TRBJ2-7; TRBD2 matches at 9 bases. The germline gives CDR1 MNHEY, CDR2 SVGEGT. The CDR3 is 15 residues long. V was clipped by 4 bases and J by 4 bases; unmatched bases: 8. The CDR3 sequence: CASSFSSGDRYEQYF. CDR3 nucleotides: TGTGCCAGCAGTTTCTCTAGCGGGGATCGGTACGAGCAGTACTTC.

Regarding this clonotype: This may be a read error: a much more frequent sequence differs by one nucleotide. The CDR3 reads CVSSLGTAAEAFF. In nucleotides, the CDR3 is TGTGTCAGCAGTCTGGGGACGGCGGCGGAAGCTTTCTTT. The chain recombines TRBV28 with TRBJ1-1; D may be TRBD1 (5 bases). The CDR3 runs 13 residues. Per the germline V gene, CDR1 is MDHEN and CDR2 is SYDVKM.

This clonotype was observed at least ten times. V usage is TRBV5-1 and J usage is TRBJ1-1; D is undetermined. The germline V gene has CDR1 SGHRS and CDR2 YFSETQ. V lost 2 bases and J 2 bases, leaving 10 bases between the germline ends. The length of the CDR3 is 14 residues. The CDR3, as DNA: TGCGCCAGCAGCTTTGCAGAAAGAAACACTGAAGCTTTCTTT. It codes for CASSFAERNTEAFF.

This clonotype appeared a few times. The chain joins TRBV4-1 to TRBJ2-1, with TRBD2 matching 9 bases. The CDR3 has 13 residues. CDR1 MGHRA and CDR2 YSYEKL come from the germline V gene. The J segment lost 6 bases and the V segment lost 11 bases, leaving 8 bases of the junction unmatched. In DNA, the CDR3 is TGCGCCGCGGGAGGGGCCTTGGCCAATGAGCAGTTCTTC. This encodes CAAGGALANEQFF.

In this sample, this clonotype turned up many times. The chain combines TRBV20-1 with TRBJ2-5, with 14 bases that match TRBD2. CDR1 and CDR2 from the germline V gene are DFQATT and SNEGSKA (reference sequence). The CDR3 has 16 residues. The V and J ends lost 6 bases and 3 bases, in that order; junction bases with no gene match: 9. Written as DNA, the CDR3 is TGCAGTGCCACCCGAGGACTAGCGGGGGGCAAAGAGACCCAGTACTTC. Protein: CSATRGLAGGKETQYF.

This clonotype was seen at least ten times. The genes are TRBV7-2 and TRBJ2-7, with 8 nucleotides matching TRBD1. There are 18 residues in the CDR3. CDR1 and CDR2 (germline): SGHTA, FQGNSA. The V segment lost 4 bases and the J segment 0 bases; nucleotides outside the gene matches: 14. This CDR3 is CASSWVGQGAQSSYEQYF. CDR3 nucleotides: TGTGCCAGCAGCTGGGTTGGGCAGGGGGCCCAAAGCTCCTACGAGCAGTACTTC.

The genes are TRBV29-1 and TRBJ2-1; a weak D match, TRBD1 (5 bases). From germline, CDR1 is SQVTM and CDR2 ANQGSEA. The germline V and J ends were trimmed by 4 bases and 3 bases, with 7 bases remaining between them. CDR3 length: 12 residues. In DNA form, the CDR3 reads TGCAGCGTTGGAACAGGCTACAATGAGCAGTTCTTC. Amino acids: CSVGTGYNEQFF.